This record concerns one T cell receptor (beta chain) sequence. There is no known antigen for this receptor. Base qualities are not recorded, but no much larger clone differs from it by a single base. This sample is part of a study of T cell changes during pregnancy in multiple sclerosis (dated by TCRdb to between 2018 and 2020). General notes on the study: In women with multiple sclerosis, the researchers looked at how the T cell repertoire shifted as pregnancy progressed.

Libraries were built with the immunoSEQ multiplex PCR assay. TCRdb re-hosts the immuneACCESS table, in-frame sequences only. Its copies lack some clones; in the studies checked, an unresolved V gene accounts for under half of them, and the cause for the rest is not known. The sample table contains under 60,000 clones; only one count was recorded for roughly 94% of them. The top ten constitute less than 0.4% of the sample. This material consisted of CD4+ T cells from peripheral blood mononuclear cells, taken in the third trimester of pregnancy. The TCR originated in a female donor with multiple sclerosis, enrolled in a pregnancy study.

Here is the DNA: TGTGCCAGCAGCTTACAGGCCGGGGATAGCAATCAGCCCCAGCATTTT. It is translated as CASSLQAGDSNQPQHF. The chain employs TRBV7-8 and TRBJ1-5; no confident D gene assignment can be made. The germline V gene supplies CDR1 SGHVS and CDR2 FQNEAQ. The CDR3 contains 16 residues, cysteine and phenylalanine counted. Left in the record is the CDR3 DNA by itself, 48 bases read in frame from the first base. Trimming removed 2 bases from V and 0 bases from J, leaving 11 bases between the germline ends.